The clone carrying this T cell receptor (beta chain) was seen more than once but under ten times. The sample is drawn from a study of blood T cell repertoires in COVID-19. For the study at large: Collection of acute and convalescent COVID-19 samples took place in the United States, Italy and Spain. Sample material is recorded as cDNA or gDNA derived from T cells, B-cell-depleted T cells, or PBMCs.

CDR1 and CDR2 (germline): MGHDK, SYGVNS. Trimming cost V 3 bases and J 3 bases, with 11 bases left between them. CDR3 length: 15 amino acids. The age range of participants was 18 to 89 years, with residence in about two dozen US areas. In the original analysis: Amplification with reference gene primers provided the estimates of nucleated cell counts. Clones were sequenced by immunoSEQ multiplex PCR, and TCRdb holds only the in-frame ones, with some missing. V and J calls and clone size are those listed in that table; D and trimming were worked out from the DNA. In the table there are more than 300,000 clones, about nine tenths of which are singletons.

The V call is TRBV25-1, the J call TRBJ1-4, with D perhaps TRBD1 (6 bases). The receptor's source is a young man who had recovered from COVID-19. The sample consisted of PBMCs or T cells enriched from blood (not recorded which). The DNA of the CDR3 is TGTGCCAGCAGTGATCCACAGGGACCTAATGAAAAACTGTTTTTT. As protein: CASSDPQGPNEKLFF.